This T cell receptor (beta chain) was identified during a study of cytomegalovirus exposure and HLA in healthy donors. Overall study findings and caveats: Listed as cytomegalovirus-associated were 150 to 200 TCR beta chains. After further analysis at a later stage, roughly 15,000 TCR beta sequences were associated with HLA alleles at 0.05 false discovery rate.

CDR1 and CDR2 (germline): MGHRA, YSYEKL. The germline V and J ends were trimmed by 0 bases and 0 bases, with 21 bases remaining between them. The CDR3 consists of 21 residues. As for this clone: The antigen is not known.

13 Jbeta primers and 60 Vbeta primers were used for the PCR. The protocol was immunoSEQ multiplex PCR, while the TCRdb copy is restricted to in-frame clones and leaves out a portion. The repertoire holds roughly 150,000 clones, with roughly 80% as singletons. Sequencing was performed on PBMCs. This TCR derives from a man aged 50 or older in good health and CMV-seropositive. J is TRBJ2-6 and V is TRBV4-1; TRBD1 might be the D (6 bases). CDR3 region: CASSQDPAGAHWSSGANVLTF. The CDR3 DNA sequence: TGCGCCAGCAGCCAAGACCCCGCAGGGGCCCATTGGAGCTCTGGGGCCAACGTCCTGACTTTC.